A selection of T cell receptor beta chains follows, all from one sample in a study of cytomegalovirus exposure and HLA in healthy donors. Only in-frame clones appear in the TCRdb table, and some are missing; sequencing was by immunoSEQ multiplex PCR. The repertoire holds about 67,000 clones, with more than 80% as singletons. Source material: PBMCs. The source of these receptors is a woman under 40 in good health and CMV-seropositive. The CDR3 runs from the conserved cysteine through the conserved F or W. A D gene is named only where the DNA matches it firmly. Size is stated for part of the rows, as once, few or many counts, or as a class when the clone is expanded.

j_call: TRBJ2-7
clone_size: -
d_call: TRBD2
v_call: TRBV28
cdr3_nt: TGTGCCAGCAGTTTAACTAGCGGGAGAGTCTACGAGCAGTACTTC
cdr3_aa: CASSLTSGRVYEQYF

j_call: TRBJ1-2
clone_size: -
d_call: -
v_call: TRBV27
cdr3_nt: TGTGCCAGCAGTTTTCGACAGATAGGGTATGGCTACACCTTC
cdr3_aa: CASSFRQIGYGYTF

j_call: TRBJ1-2
clone_size: -
d_call: TRBD1
v_call: TRBV6-5
cdr3_nt: TGTGCCAGCAGGATCGGACAGGGGAACTATGGCTACACCTTC
cdr3_aa: CASRIGQGNYGYTF

j_call: TRBJ2-2
clone_size: -
d_call: TRBD2
v_call: TRBV5-1
cdr3_nt: TGCGCCAGCAGCAGCGGGACGAACACCGGGGAGCTGTTTTTT
cdr3_aa: CASSSGTNTGELFF

j_call: TRBJ2-7
clone_size: few
d_call: TRBD2
v_call: TRBV28
cdr3_nt: TGTGCCAGCAGTACTAGCGGACCGGTTTACGAGCAGTACTTC
cdr3_aa: CASSTSGPVYEQYF

j_call: TRBJ2-7
clone_size: -
d_call: -
v_call: TRBV29-1
cdr3_nt: TGCAGCGTTGAAGGGGCCAACTTTGTAGACGAGCAGTACTTC
cdr3_aa: CSVEGANFVDEQYF

j_call: TRBJ2-7
clone_size: -
d_call: TRBD1
v_call: TRBV5-1
cdr3_nt: TGCGCCAGCAGCTTGGATGTGACAGGGGGAAGTTACGAGCAGTACTTC
cdr3_aa: CASSLDVTGGSYEQYF

j_call: TRBJ1-5
clone_size: -
d_call: TRBD1
v_call: TRBV13
cdr3_nt: TGTGCCAGCAGCTTAGGGGGACAGAATCAGCCCCAGCATTTT
cdr3_aa: CASSLGGQNQPQHF

j_call: TRBJ2-5
clone_size: -
d_call: -
v_call: TRBV7-7
cdr3_nt: TGTGCCAGCAGCTTAGATTCCGGCAGGGTCAGGGAGACCCAGTACTTC
cdr3_aa: CASSLDSGRVRETQYF

j_call: TRBJ2-7
clone_size: -
d_call: -
v_call: TRBV28
cdr3_nt: TGTGCCAGCAGTGTCCGAGCCTACGAGCAGTACTTC
cdr3_aa: CASSVRAYEQYF

j_call: TRBJ2-6
clone_size: -
d_call: -
v_call: TRBV7-9
cdr3_nt: TGTGCCAGCAGCTCGTCGTTGAGCTCTGGGGCCAACGTCCTGACTTTC
cdr3_aa: CASSSSLSSGANVLTF

j_call: TRBJ1-5
clone_size: -
d_call: -
v_call: TRBV19
cdr3_nt: TGTGCCAGTAGTCCATTAACAGTAACTCAGCCCCAGCATTTT
cdr3_aa: CASSPLTVTQPQHF

j_call: TRBJ2-7
clone_size: -
d_call: TRBD2
v_call: TRBV5-1
cdr3_nt: TGCGCCAGCAGCTTGGGGGCGGGAGCGAACGAGCAGTACTTC
cdr3_aa: CASSLGAGANEQYF

j_call: TRBJ2-1
clone_size: -
d_call: -
v_call: TRBV5-6
cdr3_nt: TGTGCCAGCAGCTCGGGACTCTCCTACAATGAGCAGTTCTTC
cdr3_aa: CASSSGLSYNEQFF

j_call: TRBJ1-2
clone_size: -
d_call: TRBD1
v_call: TRBV9
cdr3_nt: TGTGCCAGCGCGGCAACCTGGGACAGGTTCTACTTC
cdr3_aa: CASAATWDRFYF

j_call: TRBJ2-6
clone_size: -
d_call: TRBD1
v_call: TRBV7-9
cdr3_nt: TGTGCCAGCAGCTTCCTAGAGGGACAGGGCAGCTCTGGGGCCAACGTCCTGACTTTC
cdr3_aa: CASSFLEGQGSSGANVLTF

j_call: TRBJ2-1
clone_size: -
d_call: -
v_call: TRBV5-1
cdr3_nt: TGCGCCAGCAGCTTGGAAGGGGGTGCGTACAATGAGCAGTTCTTC
cdr3_aa: CASSLEGGAYNEQFF

j_call: TRBJ2-1
clone_size: -
d_call: -
v_call: TRBV5-5
cdr3_nt: TGTGCCAGCAGTTATACAGGCTACAATGAGCAGTTCTTC
cdr3_aa: CASSYTGYNEQFF

j_call: TRBJ2-7
clone_size: -
d_call: TRBD2
v_call: TRBV4-2
cdr3_nt: TGTGCCAGCAGCCAAGAACCTAGCGGAAGCTCCTACGAGCAGTACTTC
cdr3_aa: CASSQEPSGSSYEQYF

j_call: TRBJ2-1
clone_size: -
d_call: TRBD1
v_call: TRBV7-2
cdr3_nt: TGTGCCAGCAGCTTCACAGGGGGGACCTACAATGAGCAGTTCTTC
cdr3_aa: CASSFTGGTYNEQFF

j_call: TRBJ2-2
clone_size: -
d_call: TRBD1
v_call: TRBV15
cdr3_nt: TGTGCCACCAGCAGGGACAGGGGGCTGACCGGGGAGCTGTTTTTT
cdr3_aa: CATSRDRGLTGELFF

j_call: TRBJ1-3
clone_size: -
d_call: TRBD1
v_call: TRBV5-1
cdr3_nt: TGCGCCAGCAGCGCAGCCGGGACAGGCTCTGGAAACACCATATATTTT
cdr3_aa: CASSAAGTGSGNTIYF

j_call: TRBJ2-1
clone_size: -
d_call: TRBD2
v_call: TRBV19
cdr3_nt: TGTGCCAGTAGCTTCAACCCTAGCGGGAGGGCCTTGAGCTCCTACAATGAGCAGTTCTTC
cdr3_aa: CASSFNPSGRALSSYNEQFF

j_call: TRBJ2-1
clone_size: once
d_call: TRBD2
v_call: TRBV7-6
cdr3_nt: TGTGCCAGCAGCTTAGAAACTGGGAGGGTATACAATGAGCAGTTCTTC
cdr3_aa: CASSLETGRVYNEQFF

j_call: TRBJ1-5
clone_size: once
d_call: -
v_call: TRBV2
cdr3_nt: TGTGCCAGCAGTGTTAAACCGGACAGCGAGGGGCAGCCCCAGCATTTT
cdr3_aa: CASSVKPDSEGQPQHF

j_call: TRBJ1-1
clone_size: few
d_call: TRBD1
v_call: TRBV6-1
cdr3_nt: TGTGCCAGCAGTCGCCAGACAGGGGCGAACACTGAAGCTTTCTTT
cdr3_aa: CASSRQTGANTEAFF

j_call: TRBJ2-1
clone_size: -
d_call: TRBD1
v_call: TRBV9
cdr3_nt: TGTGCCAGCAGCGTAGCGGACAGGGGATACAATGAGCAGTTCTTC
cdr3_aa: CASSVADRGYNEQFF

j_call: TRBJ2-7
clone_size: -
d_call: TRBD2
v_call: TRBV19
cdr3_nt: TGTGCCAGTAGTCCGCCTCTAGCGGGAGGCTACGAGCAGTACTTC
cdr3_aa: CASSPPLAGGYEQYF

j_call: TRBJ2-2
clone_size: -
d_call: -
v_call: TRBV27
cdr3_nt: TGTGCCAGCAGGCGAACAGGGTCCGGGGAGCTGTTTTTT
cdr3_aa: CASRRTGSGELFF

j_call: TRBJ2-7
clone_size: -
d_call: TRBD2
v_call: TRBV7-6
cdr3_nt: TGTGCCAGCAGCTTAGGGTCTAGCGGAGGCCCCTACGAGCAGTACTTC
cdr3_aa: CASSLGSSGGPYEQYF

j_call: TRBJ2-7
clone_size: -
d_call: TRBD2
v_call: TRBV28
cdr3_nt: TGTGCCAGCAGTGCTTCGACTAGCGGGAGGGCCTACGAGCAGTACTTC
cdr3_aa: CASSASTSGRAYEQYF

j_call: TRBJ2-2
clone_size: few
d_call: TRBD1
v_call: TRBV28
cdr3_nt: TGTGCCAGCAGTTACGACAGGGTAGGGGCCGGGGAGCTGTTTTTT
cdr3_aa: CASSYDRVGAGELFF

j_call: TRBJ2-7
clone_size: few
d_call: TRBD2
v_call: TRBV7-9
cdr3_nt: TGTGCCAGCAGCCCCCCATGGAGGACTAGCGGGAAGATTGGCTACGAGCAGTACTTC
cdr3_aa: CASSPPWRTSGKIGYEQYF

j_call: TRBJ2-1
clone_size: -
d_call: -
v_call: TRBV4-1
cdr3_nt: TGCGCCAGCAGCCAAGGATGGAGCTCCTACAATGAGCAGTTCTTC
cdr3_aa: CASSQGWSSYNEQFF

j_call: TRBJ1-1
clone_size: once
d_call: -
v_call: TRBV18
cdr3_nt: TGTGCCAGCTCACCGAAGTCCAGGAACACTGAAGCTTTCTTT
cdr3_aa: CASSPKSRNTEAFF

j_call: TRBJ1-5
clone_size: -
d_call: -
v_call: TRBV28
cdr3_nt: TGTGCCAGCAGTTCTCCCAGGGTCGGCCAACACGGACGGCCCCAGCATTTT
cdr3_aa: CASSSPRVGQHGRPQHF

j_call: TRBJ2-5
clone_size: -
d_call: TRBD1
v_call: TRBV18
cdr3_nt: TGTGCCAGCTCACCTCCGGGACAGAGGTCAACCCAGTACTTC
cdr3_aa: CASSPPGQRSTQYF

j_call: TRBJ1-4
clone_size: -
d_call: TRBD1
v_call: TRBV15
cdr3_nt: TGTGCCACCAGCAGAGACGGCAGGGGGGCTGAAAAACTGTTTTTT
cdr3_aa: CATSRDGRGAEKLFF

j_call: TRBJ2-5
clone_size: -
d_call: -
v_call: TRBV5-4
cdr3_nt: TGTGCCAGCAGCCCCCTACCGGGATTGTACCAAGAGACCCAGTACTTC
cdr3_aa: CASSPLPGLYQETQYF

j_call: TRBJ1-4
clone_size: -
d_call: -
v_call: TRBV15
cdr3_nt: TGTGCCACCGGAATGAGGACCGCGGACAAAAAACTGTTTTTT
cdr3_aa: CATGMRTADKKLFF

j_call: TRBJ1-1
clone_size: once
d_call: -
v_call: TRBV28
cdr3_nt: TGTGCCAGCAGTTTAAGGCAGGGCGAAGCTTTCTTT
cdr3_aa: CASSLRQGEAFF

j_call: TRBJ2-5
clone_size: once
d_call: TRBD1
v_call: TRBV5-1
cdr3_nt: TGCGCCAGCAGCGTAACAGGGGCGTCACAAGAGACCCAGTACTTC
cdr3_aa: CASSVTGASQETQYF

j_call: TRBJ2-1
clone_size: once
d_call: TRBD2
v_call: TRBV28
cdr3_nt: TGTGCCAGCAGTTCCCGGACTAGCGGGAGTAGGAATGAGCAGTTCTTC
cdr3_aa: CASSSRTSGSRNEQFF

j_call: TRBJ2-3
clone_size: -
d_call: -
v_call: TRBV7-9
cdr3_nt: TGTGCCAGCAGCTTAGCGGGTGAGAGCGCGCAGTATTTT
cdr3_aa: CASSLAGESAQYF

j_call: TRBJ2-3
clone_size: few
d_call: TRBD2
v_call: TRBV10-3
cdr3_nt: TGTGCCATCAGTGGGACTAGCTATACAGATACGCAGTATTTT
cdr3_aa: CAISGTSYTDTQYF

j_call: TRBJ1-2
clone_size: -
d_call: TRBD1
v_call: TRBV5-8
cdr3_nt: TGTGCCAGCAGCTTGGGACTAACAGGGGTCTATGGCTACACCTTC
cdr3_aa: CASSLGLTGVYGYTF

j_call: TRBJ1-5
clone_size: -
d_call: TRBD1
v_call: TRBV6-5
cdr3_nt: TGTGCCAGCAAGGGGACAGACAATCAGCCCCAGCATTTT
cdr3_aa: CASKGTDNQPQHF

j_call: TRBJ2-7
clone_size: -
d_call: TRBD1
v_call: TRBV10-3
cdr3_nt: TGTGCCATCAAGGGACAGGGGGCCTACGAGCAGTACTTC
cdr3_aa: CAIKGQGAYEQYF

j_call: TRBJ2-7
clone_size: -
d_call: -
v_call: TRBV15
cdr3_nt: TGTGCCACCAAAACCCTCGGGAGCTCCTACGAGCAGTACTTC
cdr3_aa: CATKTLGSSYEQYF